The T cell receptor (beta chain) under discussion was sequenced for a study of T cells in Graves' hyperthyroidism and ophthalmopathy. The overall study: Peripheral blood was collected at initial diagnosis, before any treatment.

Deletions cut 1 base from V and 4 bases from J, with 11 bases between. The CDR3 is 14 amino acids. Looked up from germline, CDR1 is SGHTS and CDR2 is YDEGEE. Using RNA transcripts as the source, TCR beta CDR3 regions were amplified. The study used the HTBI primer set for a first-round RT-PCR of the TCR CDR3. TCRdb re-called the multiplex PCR reads through MiXCR, storing one row per CDR3 protein. This table holds approximately 360,000 distinct CDR3 sequences, around 25% found once. The V gene is TRBV5-8, the J gene TRBJ2-5; tentatively, D is TRBD1 (6 bases). The sequence was collected from a man aged 45 to 65 with Graves' hyperthyroidism. Input material: blood. The CDR3 sequence: CASSLSSQGETQYF. The CDR3 DNA sequence: TGTGCCAGCAGCTTGTCCTCACAGGGAGAGACCCAGTACTTC.